This T cell receptor beta chain was captured by sequencing in a study of shared clonotypes between healthy human individuals. Study-level background: Per-donor plates numbered three CD4 naive, three CD4 memory, two CD8 naive and one CD8 memory. Overall study findings and caveats: A reduction in generation probabilities was seen for non-shared clonotypes relative to those shared by all four donors. Naive subsets, compared against memory subsets, generally had larger estimated richness values. A few donors held about 5.1% of naive CD4 clonotypes in common.

Profiled with immunoSEQ multiplex PCR; TCRdb holds only in-frame clones, not every one. The sample has around 940,000 clones, 60% to 85% seen once. Deletions cut 2 bases from V and 3 bases from J, with 6 bases between. Germline loops: CDR1 SGHTA, CDR2 FQGTGA. The CDR3 totals 13 residues. Notes on this clone: The antigen is undetermined. Other DNA sequences in this specimen translate into the identical CDR3.

Sequenced: memory CD4+ T cells sorted from blood. Subset indicated: CD45RA-negative fraction. This chain uses TRBV7-3 with TRBJ2-3; no clear D. The sequence derives from a young man in good health. The CDR3 loop is CASSLARTDTQYF. The CDR3 bases are TGTGCCAGCAGCTTAGCTAGGACAGATACGCAGTATTTT. The variable domain in full, completed from reference TRBV7-3 and TRBJ2-3, reads GAGVSQTPSNKVTEKGKYVELRCDPISGHTALYWYRQSLGQGPEFLIYFQGTGAADDSGLPNDRFFAVRPEGSVSTLKIQRTERGDSAVYLCASSLARTDTQYFGPGTRLTVL.